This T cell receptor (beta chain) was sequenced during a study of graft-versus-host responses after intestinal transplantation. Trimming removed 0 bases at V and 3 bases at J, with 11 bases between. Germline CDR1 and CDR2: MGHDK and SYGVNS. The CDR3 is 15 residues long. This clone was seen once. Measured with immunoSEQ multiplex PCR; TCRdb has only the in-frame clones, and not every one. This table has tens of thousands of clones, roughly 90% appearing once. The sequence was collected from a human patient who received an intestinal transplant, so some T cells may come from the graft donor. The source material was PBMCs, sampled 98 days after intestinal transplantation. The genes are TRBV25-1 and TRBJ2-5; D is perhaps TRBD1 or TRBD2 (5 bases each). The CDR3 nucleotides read TGTGCCAGCAGTGAATACGGGGCAGCAGAAGAGACCCAGTACTTC. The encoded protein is CASSEYGAAEETQYF.